This T cell receptor (beta chain) was identified in a study of T cell changes during pregnancy in multiple sclerosis. The CDR3 totals 15 residues. Trimming left V 5 bases short and J 3 bases short, with 14 bases between. CDR1 SGHTA and CDR2 FQGNSA come from the germline V gene. Here immunoSEQ multiplex PCR was the method, and the copy in TCRdb shows in-frame clones only, minus some. The table shows tens of thousands of clones, with 85% to 90% occurring only once. Sequencing used peripheral blood, obtained after pregnancy. This receptor was identified in a female donor in good health, enrolled as a control in a pregnancy study. The V and J genes are TRBV7-2 and TRBJ1-5, with D possibly matching TRBD1 (5 bases). Here the CDR3 reads CASSPGGEFNQPQHF. CDR3 DNA: TGTGCCAGCAGCCCGGGGGGGGAGTTCAATCAGCCCCAGCATTTT.